Listed here are 14 T cell receptor beta chains from one sample, sequenced in a study of Ad26.COV2.S vaccination and SARS-CoV-2 variants. Generated by immunoSEQ multiplex PCR, the TCRdb table keeps only in-frame clones and is missing some. The sample has under 400,000 clones, roughly 84% seen once. As for treatment: around 19 received Ad26.COV2.S at low or high dose, single or two shots; about 5 received placebo; per-sample allocation not given. Samples were taken on day 63 after the first vaccine or placebo injection. Specimen: peripheral blood, collected in a trial of Ad26.COV2.S vaccine versus placebo. These receptors were taken from a person between 18 and 65 years old who received the Ad26.COV2.S COVID-19 vaccine or a placebo.

The CDR3, as DNA: TGTGCCAGTATCCCTCCCGGGTCGAATGAAAAACTGTTTTTT. Protein: CASIPPGSNEKLFF. The V and J genes are TRBV19 and TRBJ1-4; no definite D call. CDR1 LNHDA and CDR2 SQIVND come from the germline V gene (reference sequence). The ends were cut back, 7 bases at V and 5 bases at J, with 14 bases in the middle. The CDR3 runs 14 residues.

V and J are TRBV4-2 and TRBJ2-5; D is uncertain. Germline V gives CDR1 LGHNA, CDR2 YNFKEQ. The CDR3 covers 16 residues. Trimming pared 1 base from V and 3 bases from J, leaving 15 bases between. CDR3 sequence: CASSQGKAWKEETQYF. The DNA of the CDR3 is TGTGCCAGCAGCCAAGGAAAAGCGTGGAAGGAAGAGACCCAGTACTTC.

The chain joins TRBV29-1 to TRBJ2-1; possible D gene TRBD2, 6 bases. Trimming pared 7 bases from V and 4 bases from J, leaving 14 bases between. The CDR3 extends over 13 amino acids. Germline-derived CDR1 and CDR2 are SQVTM and ANQGSEA. CDR3: CSAGTPGYNEQFF. CDR3 bases: TGCAGCGCCGGGACTCCCGGGTACAATGAGCAGTTCTTC.

The rearrangement links TRBV12-1 to TRBJ1-1. TRBV12-1 is a pseudogene locus. The CDR3 is 12 residues long. In nucleotides, the CDR3 is TGTGCCAGCAGCTTTAGGTGGAATGAAGCTTTCTTT. This encodes CASSFRWNEAFF.

V gene TRBV6-2 or TRBV6-3 combines with J gene TRBJ2-5, with TRBD2 matching over 10 bases. Germline values: CDR1 MNHEY, CDR2 SVGEGT. The ends lost 6 bases at V and 6 bases at J; junction bases unmatched: 10. The CDR3 length is 15 residues. The CDR3 reads CASSPGTSEVKTQYF. CDR3 nucleotides: TGTGCCAGCAGCCCCGGGACTAGCGAAGTTAAGACCCAGTACTTC.

This chain connects TRBV18 to TRBJ1-6; tentative D call: TRBD1 (5 bases). V was clipped by 2 bases and J by 5 bases, with 10 bases between them. This CDR3 comprises 15 residues. The germline gives CDR1 KGHSH, CDR2 LQKENI. CDR3 in DNA: TGTGCCAGCTCACCAGGGACCTTCGATAATTCACCCCTCCACTTT. Translated, it gives CASSPGTFDNSPLHF.

This clone was counted a few times. The V gene is TRBV12-3 or TRBV12-4, the J gene TRBJ1-1; a weak D match, TRBD1 (6 bases). V dropped 3 bases and J dropped 5 bases, with 7 bases sitting between them. The CDR3 has 12 amino acids. CDR3 nucleotides: TGTGCCAGCAGTTTTGGGACAACTGAAGCTTTCTTT. Residues: CASSFGTTEAFF.

This clone was observed a single time. This chain links TRBV27 with TRBJ1-1, with D perhaps matching TRBD1 (6 bases). Germline V gives CDR1 MNHEY, CDR2 SMNVEV (reference sequence). Trimming stripped 2 bases from V and 4 bases from J, with 17 bases between. The CDR3 is 16 residues long. The CDR3 region is CASSLRVGGGRTEAFF. CDR3 sequence (DNA): TGTGCCAGCAGTTTACGTGTAGGAGGGGGACGCACTGAAGCTTTCTTT.

Comment on this clone: A junction end diverges from the germline sequence, so it may reflect a read error. The chain has TRBV10-3 and TRBJ2-7; D tentatively fits TRBD1 or TRBD2 (5 bases each). Per germline, CDR1 ENHRY and CDR2 SYGVKD. This CDR3 is built from 10 residues. The CDR3 region is CAISDGTETF. In nucleotides, the CDR3 is TGTGCCATCAGTGACGGGACGGAGACGTTC.

The CDR3 loop is CASSQDYSWTAYNEQFF. The CDR3 DNA reads TGTGCCAGCAGCCAAGACTATTCCTGGACGGCCTACAATGAGCAGTTCTTC. The V call is TRBV4-2, the J call TRBJ2-1; no firm D call. CDR1 is LGHNA and CDR2 is YNFKEQ in the germline V gene. This CDR3 comprises 17 residues. V was clipped by 0 bases and J by 2 bases, with 14 bases between them.

The chain is built from TRBV5-1 and TRBJ1-4, with D hard to call. The CDR3 loop spans 17 amino acids. V lost 1 base and J 1 base, leaving 14 bases between the germline ends. CDR1 SGHRS and CDR2 YFSETQ come from the germline V gene. The CDR3 is CASSLRGVGQTNEKLFF. The DNA for the CDR3 is TGCGCCAGCAGCTTGCGCGGGGTGGGCCAAACTAATGAAAAACTGTTTTTT.

V gene TRBV19 combines with J gene TRBJ1-4; 9 bases are a match to TRBD1. This CDR3 contains 14 residues. Trimming took 10 bases from V and 7 from J; bases not matched to a gene: 10. Per germline, CDR1 LNHDA and CDR2 SQIVND (reference sequence). CDR3 nucleotide sequence: TGTGCCACAATGGACAGGGGAAAAAGTGAAAAACTGTTTTTT. Protein: CATMDRGKSEKLFF.

The rearrangement uses TRBV7-8 and TRBJ2-7; maybe TRBD1 (5 bases). Germline CDR1 reads SGHVS; CDR2 reads FQNEAQ. The CDR3 consists of 15 residues. With 4 bases removed from V and 1 base from J, the gap between germline ends came to 14 bases. This chain's CDR3 is CASSWSGHESYEQYF. As DNA, the CDR3 is TGTGCCAGCAGCTGGTCCGGACACGAGTCCTACGAGCAGTACTTC.

V gene TRBV4-2 combines with J gene TRBJ1-1; no clear D gene. CDR3 length equals 14 residues. CDR1 and CDR2 from the germline V gene are LGHNA and YNFKEQ. The V gene lost 5 bases and the J gene lost 3 bases, with 13 bases spanning the gap. CDR3 sequence: CASSSRRIDTEAFF. CDR3 DNA sequence: TGTGCCAGCAGCTCGAGACGGATCGACACTGAAGCTTTCTTT.